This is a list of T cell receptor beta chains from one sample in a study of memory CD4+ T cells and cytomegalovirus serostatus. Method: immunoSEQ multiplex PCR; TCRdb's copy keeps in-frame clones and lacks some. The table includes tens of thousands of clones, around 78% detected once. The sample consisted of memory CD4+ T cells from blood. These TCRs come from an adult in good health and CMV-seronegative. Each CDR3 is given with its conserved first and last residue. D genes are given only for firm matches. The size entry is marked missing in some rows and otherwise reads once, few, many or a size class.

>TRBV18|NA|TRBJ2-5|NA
CASSPEGYGTQYF
TGTGCCAGCTCACCGGAGGGTTATGGGACCCAGTACTTC
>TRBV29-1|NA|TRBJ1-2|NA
CSVEGDGFNSGYGYTF
TGCAGCGTTGAGGGGGATGGTTTCAATTCCGGCTATGGCTACACCTTC
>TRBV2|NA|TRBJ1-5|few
CASSGGAGSSIRTQHF
TGTGCCAGCTCGGGGGGGGCAGGATCGTCAATCAGGACCCAGCATTTT
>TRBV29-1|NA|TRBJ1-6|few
CSVGETSNSPLHF
TGCAGCGTGGGGGAGACGAGTAATTCACCCCTCCACTTT
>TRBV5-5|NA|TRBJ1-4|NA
CASSRGDLTTNEKLFF
TGTGCCAGCAGCCGAGGGGACTTAACAACTAATGAAAAACTGTTTTTT
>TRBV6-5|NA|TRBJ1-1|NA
CASRPGGPEAFF
TGTGCCAGCAGACCCGGGGGGCCTGAAGCTTTCTTT
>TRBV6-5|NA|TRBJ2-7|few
CASRIEGEQYF
TGTGCCAGCCGGATAGAAGGGGAGCAGTACTTC
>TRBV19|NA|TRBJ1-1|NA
CASSISLPGAAMNTEAFF
TGTGCCAGTAGTATATCCCTTCCAGGGGCCGCCATGAACACTGAAGCTTTCTTT
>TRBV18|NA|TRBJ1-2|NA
CASSPNDSNYGYTF
TGTGCCAGCTCACCCAACGACAGTAACTATGGCTACACCTTC
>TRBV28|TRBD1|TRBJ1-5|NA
CASSYPTDRKAGDSNQPQHF
TGTGCCAGCAGTTACCCGACGGACAGGAAGGCCGGAGATAGCAATCAGCCCCAGCATTTT
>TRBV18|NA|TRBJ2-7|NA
CASSPQGGYEQYF
TGTGCCAGCTCCCCACAAGGGGGCTACGAGCAGTACTTC
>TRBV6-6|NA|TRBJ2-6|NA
CASSYSTGANVLTF
TGTGCCAGCAGTTACTCTACTGGGGCCAACGTCCTGACTTTC
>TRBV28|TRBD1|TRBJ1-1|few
CASSLSGGGTEAFF
TGTGCCAGCAGTTTATCAGGGGGCGGCACTGAAGCTTTCTTT
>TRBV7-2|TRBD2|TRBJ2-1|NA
CASSSSGGATEQFF
TGTGCCAGCAGCTCTAGCGGGGGGGCCACTGAGCAGTTCTTC
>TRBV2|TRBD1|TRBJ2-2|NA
CASRPGQLTGELFF
TGTGCCAGCAGGCCGGGACAGCTCACCGGGGAGCTGTTTTTT
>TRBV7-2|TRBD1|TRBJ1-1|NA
CASIRGQGVGNTEAFF
TGTGCCAGCATCAGGGGACAGGGGGTGGGGAACACTGAAGCTTTCTTT
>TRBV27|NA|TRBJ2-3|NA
CASSDLGPPDTQYF
TGTGCCAGCAGTGATTTGGGGCCCCCAGATACGCAGTATTTT
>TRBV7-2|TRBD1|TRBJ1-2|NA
CASSPRDSSSGYTF
TGTGCCAGCAGCCCCCGGGACAGTAGTTCCGGCTACACCTTC
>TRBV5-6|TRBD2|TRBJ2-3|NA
CASSWTFLAGGGTDTQYF
TGTGCCAGCAGCTGGACCTTTCTAGCGGGGGGGGGCACAGATACGCAGTATTTT
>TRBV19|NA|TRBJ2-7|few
CASSLNNRVYEQYF
TGTGCCAGTAGTTTGAATAACAGGGTCTACGAGCAGTACTTC
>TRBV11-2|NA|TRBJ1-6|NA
CASSSRQRQNSPLHF
TGTGCCAGCAGCTCTCGACAGAGACAGAATTCACCCCTCCACTTT
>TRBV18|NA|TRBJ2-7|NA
CASSRAGTYEQYF
TGTGCCAGCTCACGGGCAGGGACCTACGAGCAGTACTTC
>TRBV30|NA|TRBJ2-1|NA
CAWSHFSRFILQFF
TGTGCCTGGAGTCATTTCTCACGCTTTATTTTACAGTTCTTC
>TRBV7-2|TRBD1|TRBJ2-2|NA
CASSLQQGASGELFF
TGTGCCAGCAGCTTACAACAGGGGGCTAGCGGGGAGCTGTTTTTT
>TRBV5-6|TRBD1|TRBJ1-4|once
CASSLRGTGSATRNEKLFF
TGTGCCAGCAGCTTGCGCGGGACAGGGTCCGCAACCCGTAATGAAAAACTGTTTTTT
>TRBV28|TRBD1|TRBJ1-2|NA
CASRPTGAHGYTF
TGTGCCAGCAGACCCACAGGGGCCCATGGCTACACCTTC
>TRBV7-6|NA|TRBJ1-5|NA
CASSLAASYQPQHF
TGTGCCAGCAGCTTAGCGGCGTCGTATCAGCCCCAGCATTTT
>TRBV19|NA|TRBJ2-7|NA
CASSITGPPDEQYF
TGTGCCAGTAGTATTACAGGCCCTCCCGACGAGCAGTACTTC
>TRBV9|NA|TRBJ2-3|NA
CASSRTDTQYF
TGTGCCAGCAGTCGCACAGATACGCAGTATTTT
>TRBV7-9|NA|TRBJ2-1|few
CASSPGPYTYNEQFF
TGTGCCAGCAGCCCGGGACCATATACCTACAATGAGCAGTTCTTC
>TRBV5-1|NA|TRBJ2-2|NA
CASRRGDSSNTGELFF
TGCGCCAGCCGGCGGGGGGACAGCTCGAACACCGGGGAGCTGTTTTTT
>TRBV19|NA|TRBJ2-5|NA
CASSSSGTELGAQYF
TGTGCCAGTAGTTCATCCGGGACGGAGCTTGGGGCCCAGTACTTC
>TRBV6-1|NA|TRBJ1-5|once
CASSARSWGGNQPQHF
TGTGCCAGCAGTGCGCGTTCCTGGGGGGGCAATCAGCCCCAGCATTTT
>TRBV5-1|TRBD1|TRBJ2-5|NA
CASSQGQGQETQYF
TGCGCCAGCAGCCAGGGACAGGGACAAGAGACCCAGTACTTC
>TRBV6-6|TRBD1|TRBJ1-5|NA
CASRGGGENQPQHF
TGTGCCAGCAGAGGGGGCGGGGAGAATCAGCCCCAGCATTTT
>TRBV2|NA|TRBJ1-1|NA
CASGNGPEQGRVTEAFF
TGTGCCAGCGGCAACGGGCCTGAACAGGGCAGAGTCACTGAAGCTTTCTTT
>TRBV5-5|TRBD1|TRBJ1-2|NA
CASSSTERARGPGYTF
TGTGCCAGCAGCTCGACTGAGAGGGCCAGGGGGCCTGGCTACACCTTC
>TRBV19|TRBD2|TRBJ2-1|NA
CASSIGRSSGGPPFYNEQFF
TGTGCCAGTAGTATAGGAAGATCTAGCGGGGGTCCTCCTTTTTACAATGAGCAGTTCTTC
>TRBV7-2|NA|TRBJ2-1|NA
CASSLAGQSSYNEQFF
TGTGCCAGCAGCTTAGCAGGCCAGAGCTCCTACAATGAGCAGTTCTTC
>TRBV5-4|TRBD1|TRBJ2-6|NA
CASSSPGTGPGANVLTF
TGTGCCAGCAGCAGTCCCGGGACAGGTCCAGGGGCCAACGTCCTGACTTTC